In its sample, the clone carrying this T cell receptor (beta chain) was seen many times. What it recognizes is unknown. V lost 5 bases, J lost 2 bases, and 15 bases lay in between. In germline, CDR1 is SGHTA, CDR2 FQGNSA. The CDR3 spans 15 residues. This specimen belongs to a study of T cell repertoires in cytomegalovirus infection. Background on the study: Based on public TCR beta signatures, there were indications of CMV infection and of a matching HLA type. Points from the study as a whole: The cumulative frequency of public TCR beta families identified carriers of CMV plus the relevant HLA. In two of eight donors, the top clonotype was HLA-C-restricted CMV-specific.

Each CDR3 protein gets one entry after TCRdb re-called the reads with MiXCR. The data show 200,000 to 300,000 distinct CDR3 sequences, with roughly 9.1% seen just once and roughly 16% held by the top ten. The sequenced sample was PBMCs. The receptor was isolated from a human donor in good health (CMV status not recorded). Some clones in this sample may be carry-over from other donors' samples. The V gene is TRBV7-2, the J gene TRBJ2-5; D is possibly TRBD1 (6 bases). This CDR3 is CASSPQGRRQETQYF. CDR3 DNA: TGTGCCAGCAGCCCACAGGGTAGGAGGCAAGAGACCCAGTACTTC.